Following are 5 T cell receptor beta chains from one sample sequenced in a study of blood T cell repertoires in COVID-19. TCRdb keeps only in-frame clones here, not all; method: immunoSEQ multiplex PCR. The sample lists around 170,000 clones; around 86% were seen once. Sequenced: peripheral blood. These receptors originate from a woman aged 40 to 50 with acute or convalescent COVID-19.

This clone was observed once. The rearrangement links TRBV12-3 or TRBV12-4 to TRBJ1-1, with TRBD1 as a possible D gene (5 bases). This CDR3 spans 12 amino acids. V lost 8 bases to trimming and J lost 5 bases, with 12 bases between them. The chain's CDR3 is CASDRTGTEAFF. CDR3 DNA sequence: TGTGCCAGCGATCGCACAGGAACTGAAGCTTTCTTT.

The CDR3 loop is CASQMVRETGGGNQPQHF. CDR3 bases: TGTGCCAGCCAGATGGTCAGAGAGACAGGCGGTGGCAATCAGCCCCAGCATTTT. The chain links TRBV19 to TRBJ1-5; D may be TRBD1 (6 bases). The CDR3 covers 18 residues. The ends were cut back, 9 bases at V and 2 bases at J, with 26 bases in the middle. In germline, CDR1 is LNHDA, CDR2 SQIVND (reference sequence). Using reference TRBV19 and TRBJ1-5 for the parts outside the CDR3, the full variable domain is DGGITQSPKYLFRKEGQNVTLSCEQNLNHDAMYWYRQDPGQGLRLIYYSQIVNDFQKGDIAEGYSVSREKKESFPLTVTSAQKNPTAFYLCASQMVRETGGGNQPQHFGDGTRLSIL.

In DNA, the CDR3 is TGTGCCAGCAGCCCCGGGACTAGCGGGAGGGCAGGGCAGTTCTTC. Amino acids: CASSPGTSGRAGQFF. The V gene is TRBV9, the J gene TRBJ2-1; 16 bases match TRBD2. CDR1 is SGDLS, CDR2 YYNGEE, per germline. The CDR3 is made up of 15 amino acids. The V gene end was trimmed by 4 bases and the J gene end by 12 bases; junction bases not matched to a gene: 7.

This chain connects TRBV6-5 to TRBJ1-2; D possibly corresponds to TRBD1 (5 bases). Germline-derived CDR1 and CDR2 are MNHEY and SVGAGI. The germline V and J ends were trimmed by 7 bases and 8 bases, with 17 bases remaining between them. CDR3 length: 13 residues. The CDR3 DNA follows: TGTGCCAGCAACTCGGGACTGAAGGGCGGCTACACCTTC. Amino acids: CASNSGLKGGYTF.

The chain uses TRBV5-1 and TRBJ1-2, with TRBD1 matching over 7 bases. This CDR3 has 13 residues. The V gene's germline CDR1 is SGHRS and CDR2 YFSETQ. Trimming removed 1 base from V and 3 bases from J; junction bases left unmatched: 0. DNA for the CDR3: TGCGCCAGCAGCTTGACAGGGGACTATGGCTACACCTTC. Amino acids: CASSLTGDYGYTF.